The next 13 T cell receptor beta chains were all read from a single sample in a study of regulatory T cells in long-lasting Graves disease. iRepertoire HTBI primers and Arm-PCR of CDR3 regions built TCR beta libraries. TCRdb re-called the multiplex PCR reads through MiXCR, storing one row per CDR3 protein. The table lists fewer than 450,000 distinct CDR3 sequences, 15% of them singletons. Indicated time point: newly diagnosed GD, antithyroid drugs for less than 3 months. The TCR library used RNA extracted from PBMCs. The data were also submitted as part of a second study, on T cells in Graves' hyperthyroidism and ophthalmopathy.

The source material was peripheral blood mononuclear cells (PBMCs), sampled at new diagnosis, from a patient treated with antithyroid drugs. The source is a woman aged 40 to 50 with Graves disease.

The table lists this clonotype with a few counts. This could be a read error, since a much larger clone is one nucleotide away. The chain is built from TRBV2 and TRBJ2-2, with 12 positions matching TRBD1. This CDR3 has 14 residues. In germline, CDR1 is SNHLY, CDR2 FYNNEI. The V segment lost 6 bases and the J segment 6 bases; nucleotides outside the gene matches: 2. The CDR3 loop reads CASRGTGGSGELFF. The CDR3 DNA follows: TGTGCCAGCAGGGGGACAGGGGGCTCCGGGGAGCTGTTTTTT.

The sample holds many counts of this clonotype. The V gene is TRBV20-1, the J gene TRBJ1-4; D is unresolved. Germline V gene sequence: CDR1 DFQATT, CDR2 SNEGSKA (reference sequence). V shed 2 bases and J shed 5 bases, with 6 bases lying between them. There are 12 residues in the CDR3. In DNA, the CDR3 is TGCAGTGCTAGACCCGAAAATGAAAAACTGTTTTTT. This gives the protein CSARPENEKLFF.

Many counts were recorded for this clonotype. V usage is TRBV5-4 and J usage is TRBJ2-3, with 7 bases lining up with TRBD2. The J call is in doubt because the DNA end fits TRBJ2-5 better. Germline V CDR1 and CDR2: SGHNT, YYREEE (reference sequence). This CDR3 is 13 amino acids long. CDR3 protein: CASSLKGGGTQYF. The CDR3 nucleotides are TGTGCCAGCTCCCTTAAGGGCGGGGGGACCCAGTACTTC.

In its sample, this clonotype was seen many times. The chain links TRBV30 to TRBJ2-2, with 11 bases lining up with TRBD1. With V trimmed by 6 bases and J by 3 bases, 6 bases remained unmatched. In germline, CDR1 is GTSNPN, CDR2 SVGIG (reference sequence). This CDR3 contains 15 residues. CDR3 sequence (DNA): TGTGCCTGTTCACCGGGACAGGGGGACACCGGGGAGCTGTTTTTT. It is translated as CACSPGQGDTGELFF.

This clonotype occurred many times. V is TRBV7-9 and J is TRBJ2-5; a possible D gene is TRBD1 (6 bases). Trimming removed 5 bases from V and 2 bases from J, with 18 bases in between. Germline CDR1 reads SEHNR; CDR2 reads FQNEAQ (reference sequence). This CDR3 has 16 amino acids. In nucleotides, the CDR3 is TGTGCCAGCAGCGAGGTGGGGGCGACAATTCAAGAGACCCAGTACTTC. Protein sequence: CASSEVGATIQETQYF.

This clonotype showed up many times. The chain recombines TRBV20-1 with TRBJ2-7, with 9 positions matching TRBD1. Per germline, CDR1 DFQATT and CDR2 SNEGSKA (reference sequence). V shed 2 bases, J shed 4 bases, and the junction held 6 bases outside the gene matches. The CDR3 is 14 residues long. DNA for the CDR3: TGCAGTGCTAGACAGACAGGGGGTGGGTACGAGCAGTACTTC. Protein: CSARQTGGGYEQYF.

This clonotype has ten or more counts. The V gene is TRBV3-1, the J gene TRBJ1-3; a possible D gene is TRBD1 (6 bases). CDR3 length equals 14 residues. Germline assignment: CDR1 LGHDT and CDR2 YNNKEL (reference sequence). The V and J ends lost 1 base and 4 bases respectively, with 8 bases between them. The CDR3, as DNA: TGTGCCAGCAGCCAAGCACAGGGCGGAAACACCATATATTTT. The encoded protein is CASSQAQGGNTIYF.

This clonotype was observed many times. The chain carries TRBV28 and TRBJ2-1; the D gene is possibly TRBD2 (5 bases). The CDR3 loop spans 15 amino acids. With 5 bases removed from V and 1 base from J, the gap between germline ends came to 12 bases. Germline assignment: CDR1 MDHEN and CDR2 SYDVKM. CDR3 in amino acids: CASSRAEASYNEQFF. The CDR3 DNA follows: TGTGCCAGCAGTCGAGCGGAAGCGTCCTACAATGAGCAGTTCTTC.

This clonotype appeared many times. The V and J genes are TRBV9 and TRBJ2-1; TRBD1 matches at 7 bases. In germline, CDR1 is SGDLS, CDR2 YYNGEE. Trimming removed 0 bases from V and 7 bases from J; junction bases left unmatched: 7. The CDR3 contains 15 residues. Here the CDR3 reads CASSVVVTGLNEQFF. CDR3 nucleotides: TGTGCCAGCAGCGTAGTTGTGACAGGGTTGAATGAGCAGTTCTTC.

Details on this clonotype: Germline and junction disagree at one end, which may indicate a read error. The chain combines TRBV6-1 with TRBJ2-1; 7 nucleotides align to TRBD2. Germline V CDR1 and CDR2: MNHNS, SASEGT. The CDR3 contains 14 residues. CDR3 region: CASSFRDYYNEQSF. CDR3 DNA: TGTGCCAGCAGCTTCCGGGACTACTACAATGAGCAGTCCTTC.

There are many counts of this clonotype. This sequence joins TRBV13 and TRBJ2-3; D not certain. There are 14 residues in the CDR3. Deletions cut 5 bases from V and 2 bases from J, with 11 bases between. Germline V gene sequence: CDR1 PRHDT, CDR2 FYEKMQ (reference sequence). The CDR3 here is CASSPTAATDTQYF. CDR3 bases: TGTGCCAGCAGCCCAACCGCCGCCACAGATACGCAGTATTTT.

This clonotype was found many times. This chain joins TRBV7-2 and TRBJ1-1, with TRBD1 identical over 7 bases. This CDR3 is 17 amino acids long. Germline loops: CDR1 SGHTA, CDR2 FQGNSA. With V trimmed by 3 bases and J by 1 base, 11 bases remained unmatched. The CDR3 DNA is TGTGCCAGCAGCTTCCGACAGGGAAGGGGAAGGAACACTGAAGCTTTCTTT. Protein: CASSFRQGRGRNTEAFF.

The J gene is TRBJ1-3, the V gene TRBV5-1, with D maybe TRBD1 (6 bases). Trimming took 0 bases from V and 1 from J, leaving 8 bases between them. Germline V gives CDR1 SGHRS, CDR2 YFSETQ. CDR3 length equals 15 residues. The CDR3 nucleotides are TGCGCCAGCAGCTTGGAAGGACAGTCTGGAAACACCATATATTTT. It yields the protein CASSLEGQSGNTIYF.